This TCR beta chain was recovered during a study of blood T cell repertoires in COVID-19. Study-level background: From the United States, Italy and Spain came samples of acute and convalescent COVID-19. T cells, B-cell-depleted T cells, or PBMCs supplied cDNA or gDNA.

As handled by the study authors: Scientists estimated how many nucleated cells there were by amplifying reference gene primers. Only in-frame clones appear in the TCRdb table, and some are missing; sequencing was by immunoSEQ multiplex PCR. The V and J calls and clone size are taken from that table; D and trimming were inferred from the DNA. The table lists about 43,000 clones, approximately 80% of them singletons. Germline V gene sequence: CDR1 SGHTA, CDR2 FQGNSA. CDR3 length equals 14 residues. V was pared by 1 base and J by 3 bases, with 10 bases between. The TCR comes from a woman aged 55-70 years with acute or convalescent COVID-19. The chain couples TRBV7-2 to TRBJ2-7; D may be TRBD1 (5 bases). Material: peripheral blood. This chain's CDR3 is CASSLEHRSYEQYF. For the CDR3, the DNA is TGTGCCAGCAGCTTAGAGCACAGGAGCTACGAGCAGTACTTC. Filled out from reference TRBV7-2 and TRBJ2-7, the complete variable domain reads GAGVSQSPSNKVTEKGKDVELRCDPISGHTALYWYRQSLGQGLEFLIYFQGNSAPDKSGLPSDRFSAERTGGSVSTLTIQRTQQEDSAVYLCASSLEHRSYEQYFGPGTRLTVT.